This T cell receptor (beta chain) came from a study of CD8+ T cells in alopecia areata. Extraction of RNA preceded its reverse transcription into cDNA, which served as the sequencing template. TCRdb keeps only in-frame clones here, not all; method: immunoSEQ multiplex PCR. The sample holds under 150,000 clones; 62% are singletons and the top ten take 36%. V gave up 7 bases and J gave up 6 bases, with 13 bases separating them. There are 12 residues in the CDR3. Germline V gives CDR1 SNHLY, CDR2 FYNNEI. General study points: Lesional tissue from the scalp (especially in alopecia totalis/universalis) showed higher clonality than normal scalp. Scalp repertoires also include resident alphabeta T cells from normal skin.

This clone was seen only once. Antigen: not known. The source material was CD8+ T cells sorted from blood. This chain links TRBV2 with TRBJ2-7, with D possibly matching TRBD2 (6 bases). The sequence came from a human donor in good health. CDR3 in amino acids: CASMAGRSEQYF. In DNA, the CDR3 is TGTGCCAGCATGGCAGGGAGGAGCGAGCAGTACTTC.